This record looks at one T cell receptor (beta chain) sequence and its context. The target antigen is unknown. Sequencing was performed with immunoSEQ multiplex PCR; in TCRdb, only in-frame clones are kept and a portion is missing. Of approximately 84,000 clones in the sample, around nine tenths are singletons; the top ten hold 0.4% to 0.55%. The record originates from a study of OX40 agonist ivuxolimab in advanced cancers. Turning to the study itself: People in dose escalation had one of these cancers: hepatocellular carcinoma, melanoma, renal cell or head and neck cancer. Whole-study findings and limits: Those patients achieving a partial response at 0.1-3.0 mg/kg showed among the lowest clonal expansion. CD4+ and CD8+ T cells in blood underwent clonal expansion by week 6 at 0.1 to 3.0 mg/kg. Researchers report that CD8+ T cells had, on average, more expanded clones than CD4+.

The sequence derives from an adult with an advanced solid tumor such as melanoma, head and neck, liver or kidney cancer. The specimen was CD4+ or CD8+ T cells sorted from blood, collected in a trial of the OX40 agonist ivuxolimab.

The CDR3 DNA is TGTGCCAGCAGCAGCTTGGGGGGGGGTAGCAATCAGCCCCAGCATTTT. It yields the protein CASSSLGGGSNQPQHF. The chain combines TRBV27 with TRBJ1-5, with D maybe TRBD1 (5 bases). V was pared by 6 bases and J by 0 bases, with 15 bases between. Germline-derived CDR1 and CDR2 are MNHEY and SMNVEV (reference sequence). This CDR3 has 16 residues.